The clone carrying this TCR beta chain was observed a single time. The data originate from a study of blood T cell repertoires in COVID-19. Study-wide background: The United States, Italy and Spain were the sources of the acute and convalescent COVID-19 samples. From T cells, B-cell-depleted T cells, or PBMCs came the material, which was cDNA or gDNA.

Under the authors' procedure: For nucleated cells, counts were estimated from reference gene primer amplification. The repertoire was sequenced with immunoSEQ multiplex PCR; TCRdb's copy has only in-frame clones and lacks some. That table gives V, J and clone size, and the DNA gave D and trimming. The data contain about 100,000 clones, roughly 81% of them singletons. Sequencing was carried out using peripheral blood. This clonotype was sampled from a man aged 40-49 years with active or convalescent COVID-19.

Here the CDR3 reads CASRIEGTYEQYF. In DNA, the CDR3 is TGTGCCAGCCGAATAGAGGGAACCTACGAGCAGTACTTC. J is TRBJ2-7 and V is TRBV25-1; the D gene is possibly TRBD2 (5 bases). V lost 8 bases, J lost 2 bases, and 13 bases lay in between. The germline V gene has CDR1 MGHDK and CDR2 SYGVNS. The CDR3 runs to 13 residues.